This is a list of T cell receptor beta chains from one sample in a study of T cells in Graves' hyperthyroidism and ophthalmopathy. TCRdb re-called the multiplex PCR reads through MiXCR, storing one row per CDR3 protein. Of 300,000 to 450,000 distinct CDR3 sequences listed, roughly 15% are singletons. The sample consisted of blood. The receptors were gathered from a woman aged 30 to 39 with Graves' ophthalmopathy. Both conserved end residues are part of each CDR3. The D gene is left open where the match is weak. Rows give clone size only sometimes, using once, few, many, or a class for an expanded clone.

.	many	TRBJ2-7	TRBV5-1	CASSYDDLRSSYEQYF	TGCGCCAGCAGCTATGATGACCTTCGTAGCTCCTACGAGCAGTACTTC
.	many	TRBJ1-1	TRBV7-8	CASSQTGVVVPGTEAFF	TGTGCCAGCAGCCAGACAGGAGTAGTGGTGCCGGGCACTGAAGCTTTCTTT
TRBD2	many	TRBJ2-1	TRBV27	CASSPSGGYVNEQFF	TGTGCCAGCAGTCCCTCGGGAGGTTATGTCAATGAGCAGTTCTTC
TRBD1	many	TRBJ1-1	TRBV28	CASRGTGINTEAFF	TGTGCCAGCAGGGGGACAGGGATTAACACTGAAGCTTTCTTT
.	many	TRBJ2-7	TRBV27	CASSLEGAGEQYF	TGTGCCAGCAGTTTGGAAGGGGCGGGGGAGCAGTACTTC
TRBD1	.	TRBJ2-5	TRBV28	CASSPNPGQGAGETQYF	TGTGCCAGCAGCCCAAATCCGGGACAGGGGGCCGGAGAGACCCAGTACTTC
.	.	TRBJ2-3	TRBV6-4	CASSYSTLTDTQYF	TGTGCCAGCAGTTACTCGACCCTGACAGATACGCAGTATTTT
.	.	TRBJ2-2	TRBV28	CASKPYFDPIGELFF	TGTGCCAGCAAACCATACTTTGATCCTATCGGGGAGCTGTTTTTT
.	few	TRBJ1-2	TRBV12-3/TRBV12-4	CASRRSPLDDGYTF	TGTGCCAGCAGGCGCTCCCCGCTCGATGATGGCTACACCTTC
TRBD1	few	TRBJ2-1	TRBV5-1	CASGRTGSYNEQFF	TGCGCCAGCGGGAGGACAGGGAGTTACAATGAGCAGTTCTTC
.	many	TRBJ2-7	TRBV27	CASSTTRVPSNEQYF	TGTGCCAGCAGCACAACTCGGGTTCCATCGAACGAGCAGTACTTC
.	many	TRBJ2-7	TRBV7-3	CASSPQGGSYEQYF	TGTGCCAGCAGCCCACAAGGGGGGTCCTACGAGCAGTACTTC
.	many	TRBJ1-5	TRBV5-5	CASSGRGMGNQPQHF	TGTGCCAGCAGCGGGCGGGGAATGGGCAATCAGCCCCAGCATTTT
.	.	TRBJ2-7	TRBV2	CASGQPQESSYEQYF	TGTGCCAGCGGCCAACCCCAGGAGAGCTCCTACGAGCAGTACTTC
.	.	TRBJ1-1	TRBV6-1	CASSERKRNEAFF	TGTGCCAGCAGTGAACGTAAGCGGAATGAAGCTTTCTTT
TRBD1	many	TRBJ2-5	TRBV7-9	CASSFDRGETQYF	TGTGCCAGCAGCTTTGACAGGGGGGAGACCCAGTACTTC
.	many	TRBJ2-7	TRBV18	CASSPGASSYEQYF	TGTGCCAGCTCACCTGGAGCAAGCTCCTACGAGCAGTACTTC
TRBD2	many	TRBJ2-5	TRBV5-1	CASSPGTSLETQYF	TGCGCCAGCAGCCCCGGGACTAGCTTGGAGACCCAGTACTTC
.	many	TRBJ1-3	TRBV3-1	CASSPGQGSSTIYF	TGTGCCAGCAGCCCGGGGCAGGGGTCCTCCACCATATATTTT
TRBD2	few	TRBJ2-1	TRBV9	CASSPSGGTNNEQFF	TGTGCCAGCAGCCCTAGCGGGGGGACTAACAATGAGCAGTTCTTC
.	many	TRBJ2-3	TRBV11-2	CASRDHGWEDSSTDTQYF	TGTGCCAGCCGAGACCACGGGTGGGAAGATTCTAGCACAGATACGCAGTATTTT
.	.	TRBJ2-4	TRBV28	CASSPGDGNIQYF	TGTGCCAGCAGTCCAGGGGACGGAAACATTCAGTACTTC
.	many	TRBJ2-3	TRBV20-1	CSAREQGSDTQYF	TGCAGTGCTAGAGAACAGGGATCAGATACGCAGTATTTT
.	many	TRBJ2-3	TRBV10-3	CAISGTASTDTQYF	TGTGCCATCAGTGGGACAGCTAGCACAGATACGCAGTATTTT
.	few	TRBJ1-1	TRBV6-1	CASSFPVAEAFF	TGTGCCAGCAGTTTTCCGGTAGCTGAAGCTTTCTTT
TRBD1	.	TRBJ2-3	TRBV27	CASGYPGTGRDTQYF	TGTGCCAGCGGTTACCCCGGGACAGGGCGAGATACGCAGTATTTT
TRBD2	few	TRBJ2-7	TRBV6-5	CASSYYRGGSDEQYF	TGTGCCAGCAGTTACTACCGGGGGGGCAGCGACGAGCAGTACTTC
TRBD2	few	TRBJ2-3	TRBV15	CATSRDQTSLGPDTQYF	TGTGCCACCAGCAGAGATCAGACTAGCTTGGGGCCAGATACGCAGTATTTT
.	.	TRBJ1-1	TRBV5-6	CASSFQGWPVEAFF	TGTGCCAGCAGCTTTCAGGGATGGCCCGTTGAAGCTTTCTTT
.	many	TRBJ2-7	TRBV7-8	CASSLVDPYEQYF	TGTGCCAGCAGCTTAGTGGACCCCTACGAGCAGTACTTC
.	many	TRBJ1-1	TRBV20-1	CSAFRAGWLKNTEAFF	TGCAGTGCTTTCCGCGCAGGATGGCTGAAGAACACTGAAGCTTTCTTT
.	many	TRBJ1-1	TRBV28	CASSLSRAMNTEAFF	TGTGCCAGCAGTTTATCCCGGGCAATGAACACTGAAGCTTTCTTT
TRBD1	many	TRBJ1-1	TRBV11-2	CASSIWDSPMAFF	TGTGCCAGCAGCATCTGGGACAGCCCTATGGCTTTCTTT
TRBD1	many	TRBJ2-7	TRBV12-3/TRBV12-4	CASRGDSYEQYF	TGTGCCAGCAGGGGGGACAGCTACGAGCAGTACTTC
TRBD1	.	TRBJ2-7	TRBV28	CASSTGQGTNEQYF	TGTGCCAGCAGTACAGGACAGGGAACAAACGAGCAGTACTTC
.	many	TRBJ2-5	TRBV20-1	CSPLGETQYF	TGCAGTCCCTTGGGGGAGACCCAGTACTTC
.	.	TRBJ1-5	TRBV12-3/TRBV12-4	CASRTTRDQPQHF	TGTGCCAGCAGAACTACCAGGGACCAGCCCCAGCATTTT
.	many	TRBJ2-7	TRBV6-1	CASSAGIFGGYEQYF	TGTGCCAGCAGTGCCGGTATATTTGGGGGTTACGAGCAGTACTTC
.	many	TRBJ2-5	TRBV4-2	CASSQATGKTQYF	TGTGCCAGCAGCCAAGCGACTGGAAAGACCCAGTACTTC
.	many	TRBJ2-5	TRBV27	CASSLSPPETQYF	TGTGCCAGCAGTCTCTCCCCCCCAGAGACCCAGTACTTC
.	.	TRBJ1-2	TRBV29-1	CSVERGPSQGYTF	TGCAGCGTTGAGAGGGGTCCCAGCCAAGGCTACACCTTC